Listed below are T cell receptor beta chains from one sample, sequenced in a study of T-cell reconstitution after alpha-beta-depleted transplantation in children. TCRdb ran MiXCR on the PCR reads and lists one entry per CDR3 protein. The sample records over 400,000 distinct CDR3 sequences, around 13% being singletons. The material was PBMCs from the stem cell graft donor, obtained from the stem cell graft. These receptors all stem from a human donor who donated a stem cell graft to a child with combined immunodeficiency. The CDR3 runs from the conserved cysteine through the conserved F or W.

j_gene | v_gene | CDR3aa
TRBJ1-6 | TRBV7-9 | CASSLGQGTSPLHF
TRBJ2-2 | TRBV29-1 | CSVETSSPGELFF
TRBJ2-3 | TRBV28 | CALGRITDTQYF
TRBJ2-4 | TRBV20-1 | CSAGSLAKNIQYF
TRBJ2-2 | TRBV27 | CASSFRGSRENTGELFF
TRBJ2-1 | TRBV28 | CASLKRQGAYNEQFF
TRBJ2-1 | TRBV29-1 | CSVPSGRAHEQFF
TRBJ2-3 | TRBV5-1 | CASSSLPGQLRDTQYF
TRBJ2-2 | TRBV5-1 | CASSSQPTGELFF
TRBJ1-2 | TRBV5-1 | CATRQDSLNYGYTF
TRBJ2-1 | TRBV30 | CASAPSSYNEQFF
TRBJ2-7 | TRBV24-1 | CATSGGTSGAYEQYF
TRBJ2-1 | TRBV4-3 | CASSQDYGGGTYNEQFF
TRBJ2-3 | TRBV18 | CASSPVSSTDTQYF
TRBJ2-5 | TRBV9 | CASSSGQGIKAGGPETQYF
TRBJ1-4 | TRBV18 | CASSPTGGSEKLFF
TRBJ1-3 | TRBV12-3/TRBV12-4 | CASSLSAWRYSGNTIYF
TRBJ2-2 | TRBV9 | CASSVNPRRGGSSFGELFF
TRBJ2-1 | TRBV28 | CASSPLGGRISLYNEQFF
TRBJ2-2 | TRBV24-1 | CATSDPLAAGELFF
TRBJ2-7 | TRBV11-2 | CASCSGLVEQYF
TRBJ2-4 | TRBV12-3/TRBV12-4 | CASSQGTPSIQYF
TRBJ2-7 | TRBV6-1 | CASSRRTGGIEQYF
TRBJ2-1 | TRBV30 | CAWSVGNEQFF
TRBJ2-7 | TRBV7-3 | CVSSLTIGRWYF
TRBJ1-2 | TRBV6-2/TRBV6-3 | CASTMGDYGYTF
TRBJ2-1 | TRBV7-6 | CASSLVGGPLYNEQFF
TRBJ2-1 | TRBV7-8 | CASSPEISPYNEQFF
TRBJ2-1 | TRBV29-1 | CSVDGGRAYNEQFF
TRBJ2-1 | TRBV7-8 | CASRPSPGPNNEQFF
TRBJ2-3 | TRBV5-1 | CASGATGSSSTDTQYF
TRBJ2-5 | TRBV15 | CATSRDRWDQETQYF
TRBJ1-5 | TRBV3-1 | CASSQGRSNQPQHF
TRBJ2-1 | TRBV12-3/TRBV12-4 | CASSLAGEGSNEQFF
TRBJ2-1 | TRBV29-1 | CSPRLAGSHEQFF
TRBJ2-7 | TRBV20-1 | CSARGQGTYEQYF
TRBJ2-5 | TRBV25-1 | CASSAVGGKETQYF
TRBJ1-2 | TRBV30 | CAWSVRRGWGLGSYTF
TRBJ2-1 | TRBV5-8 | CASSLAGAGEQFF
TRBJ2-1 | TRBV29-1 | CSVEEVDRASYNEQFF
TRBJ2-5 | TRBV7-8 | CASSLAGGLQETQYF
TRBJ2-3 | TRBV20-1 | CSARERLAGSDTQYF
TRBJ1-1 | TRBV7-9 | CASSVLGYMNTEAFF
TRBJ2-2 | TRBV7-8 | CASRTSPGTGELFF
TRBJ1-1 | TRBV6-1 | CASSEVPGMANTEAFF
TRBJ1-3 | TRBV5-4 | CASSRGQDRSGNTIYF
TRBJ1-4 | TRBV18 | CASSRQGVNEKLFF